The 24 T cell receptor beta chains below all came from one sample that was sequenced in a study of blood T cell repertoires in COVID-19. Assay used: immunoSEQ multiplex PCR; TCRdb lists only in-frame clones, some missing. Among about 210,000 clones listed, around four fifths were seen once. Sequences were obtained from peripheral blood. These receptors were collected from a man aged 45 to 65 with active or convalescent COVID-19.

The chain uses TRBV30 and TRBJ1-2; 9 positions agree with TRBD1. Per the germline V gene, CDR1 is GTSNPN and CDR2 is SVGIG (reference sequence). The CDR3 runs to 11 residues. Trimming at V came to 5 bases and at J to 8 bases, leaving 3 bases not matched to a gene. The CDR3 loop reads CAWRTGAGYTF. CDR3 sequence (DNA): TGTGCCTGGCGGACAGGGGCCGGCTACACCTTC.

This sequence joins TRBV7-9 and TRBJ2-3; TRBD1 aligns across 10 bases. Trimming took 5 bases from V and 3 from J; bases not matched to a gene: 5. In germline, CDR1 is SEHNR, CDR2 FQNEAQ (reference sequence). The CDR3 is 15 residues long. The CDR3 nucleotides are TGTGCCAGCAGCCAGACAGGGGGCACGACAGATACGCAGTATTTT. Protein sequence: CASSQTGGTTDTQYF.

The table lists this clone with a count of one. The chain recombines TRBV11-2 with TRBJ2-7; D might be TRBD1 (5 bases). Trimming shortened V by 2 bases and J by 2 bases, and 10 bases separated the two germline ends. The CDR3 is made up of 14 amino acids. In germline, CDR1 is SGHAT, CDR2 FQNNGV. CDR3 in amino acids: CASSLTQGTYEQYF. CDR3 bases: TGTGCCAGCAGCTTAACCCAGGGAACCTACGAGCAGTACTTC.

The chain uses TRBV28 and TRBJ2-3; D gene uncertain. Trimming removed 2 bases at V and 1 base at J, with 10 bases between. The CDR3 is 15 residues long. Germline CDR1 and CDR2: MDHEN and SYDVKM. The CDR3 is CASSLAGLGTDTQYF. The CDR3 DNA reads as TGTGCCAGCAGTTTAGCCGGGTTGGGCACAGATACGCAGTATTTT.

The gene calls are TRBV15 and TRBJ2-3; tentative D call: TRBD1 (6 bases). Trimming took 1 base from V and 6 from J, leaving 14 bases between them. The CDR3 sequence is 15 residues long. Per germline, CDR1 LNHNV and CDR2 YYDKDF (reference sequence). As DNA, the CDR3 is TGTGCCACCAGCAGAGTTGACGGGACATCGGATACGCAGTATTTT. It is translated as CATSRVDGTSDTQYF.

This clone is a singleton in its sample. CDR3 amino acids: CASSSGVVNTEAFF. CDR3 DNA: TGCGCCAGCAGCTCAGGGGTGGTGAACACTGAAGCTTTCTTT. This rearrangement joins TRBV5-1 to TRBJ1-1, with D possibly matching TRBD1 (6 bases). The CDR3 sequence is 14 residues long. Trimming removed 3 bases from V and 0 bases from J, with 9 bases in between. Germline CDR1 reads SGHRS; CDR2 reads YFSETQ.

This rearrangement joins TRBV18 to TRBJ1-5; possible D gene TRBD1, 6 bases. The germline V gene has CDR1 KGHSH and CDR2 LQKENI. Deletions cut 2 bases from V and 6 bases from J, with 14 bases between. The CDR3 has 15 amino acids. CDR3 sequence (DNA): TGTGCCAGCTCACCAAGCAGGGGATCTAGTCAGCCCCAGCATTTT. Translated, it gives CASSPSRGSSQPQHF.

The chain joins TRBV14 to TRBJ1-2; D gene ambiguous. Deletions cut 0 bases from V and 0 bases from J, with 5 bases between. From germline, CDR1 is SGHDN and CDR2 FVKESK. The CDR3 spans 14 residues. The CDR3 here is CASSQDFANYGYTF. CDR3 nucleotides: TGTGCCAGCAGCCAAGATTTCGCTAACTATGGCTACACCTTC.

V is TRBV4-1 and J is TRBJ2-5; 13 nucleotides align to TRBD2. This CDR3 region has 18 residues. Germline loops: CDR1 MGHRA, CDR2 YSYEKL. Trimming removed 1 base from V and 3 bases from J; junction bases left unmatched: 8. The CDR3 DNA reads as TGCGCCAGCAGCCAAGTTCACCTAGGGACTAGCGGGGAAGAGACCCAGTACTTC. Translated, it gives CASSQVHLGTSGEETQYF.

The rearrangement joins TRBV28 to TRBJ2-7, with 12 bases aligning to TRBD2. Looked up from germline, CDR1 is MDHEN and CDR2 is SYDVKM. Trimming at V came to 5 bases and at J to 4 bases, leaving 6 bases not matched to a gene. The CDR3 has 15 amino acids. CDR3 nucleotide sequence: TGTGCCAGCAGTCCCACGACTAGCGGGAGTTACGAGCAGTACTTC. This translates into CASSPTTSGSYEQYF.

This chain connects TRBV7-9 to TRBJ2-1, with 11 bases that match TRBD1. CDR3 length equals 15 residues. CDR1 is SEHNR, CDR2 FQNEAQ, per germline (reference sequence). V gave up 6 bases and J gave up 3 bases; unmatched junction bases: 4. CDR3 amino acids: CASRQGQGGYNEQFF. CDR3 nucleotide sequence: TGTGCCAGCAGACAGGGACAGGGGGGCTACAATGAGCAGTTCTTC. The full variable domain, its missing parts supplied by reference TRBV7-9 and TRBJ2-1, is DTGVSQNPRHKITKRGQNVTFRCDPISEHNRLYWYRQTLGQGPEFLTYFQNEAQLEKSRLLSDRFSAERPKGSFSTLEIQRTEQGDSAMYLCASRQGQGGYNEQFFGPGTRLTVL.

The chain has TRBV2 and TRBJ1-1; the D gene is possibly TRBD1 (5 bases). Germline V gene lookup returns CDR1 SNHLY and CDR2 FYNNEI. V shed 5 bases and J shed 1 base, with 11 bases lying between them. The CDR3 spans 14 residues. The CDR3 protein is CASSRRVKNTEAFF. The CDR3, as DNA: TGTGCCAGCAGTCGCAGGGTCAAGAACACTGAAGCTTTCTTT. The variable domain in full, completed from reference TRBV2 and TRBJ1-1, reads EPEVTQTPSHQVTQMGQEVILRCVPISNHLYFYWYRQILGQKVEFLVSFYNNEISEKSEIFDDQFSVERPDGSNFTLKIRSTKLEDSAMYFCASSRRVKNTEAFFGQGTRLTVV.

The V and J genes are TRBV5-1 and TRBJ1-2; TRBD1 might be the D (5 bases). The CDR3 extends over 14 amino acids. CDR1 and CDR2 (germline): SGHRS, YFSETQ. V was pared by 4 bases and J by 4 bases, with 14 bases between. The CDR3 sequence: CASSASGGSYGYTF. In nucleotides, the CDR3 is TGCGCCAGCAGCGCCTCCGGGGGGAGCTATGGCTACACCTTC.

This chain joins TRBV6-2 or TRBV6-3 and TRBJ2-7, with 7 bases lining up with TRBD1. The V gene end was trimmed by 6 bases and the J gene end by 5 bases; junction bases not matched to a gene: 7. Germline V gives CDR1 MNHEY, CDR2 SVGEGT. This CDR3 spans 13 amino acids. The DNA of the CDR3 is TGTGCCAGCAGACCTACGACAGGGAACGAGCAGTACTTC. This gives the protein CASRPTTGNEQYF.

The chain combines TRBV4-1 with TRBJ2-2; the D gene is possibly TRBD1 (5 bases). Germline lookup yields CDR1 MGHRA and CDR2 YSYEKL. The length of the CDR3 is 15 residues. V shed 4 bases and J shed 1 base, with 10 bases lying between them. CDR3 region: CASSLAGRNTGELFF. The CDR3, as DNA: TGCGCCAGCAGCCTAGCAGGGCGGAACACCGGGGAGCTGTTTTTT.

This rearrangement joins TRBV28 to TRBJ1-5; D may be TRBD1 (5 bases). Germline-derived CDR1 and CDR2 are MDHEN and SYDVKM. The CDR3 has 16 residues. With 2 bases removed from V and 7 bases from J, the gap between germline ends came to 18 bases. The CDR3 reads CASSLRVPQGRQPQHF. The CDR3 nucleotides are TGTGCCAGCAGTTTACGCGTCCCGCAGGGTAGACAGCCCCAGCATTTT.

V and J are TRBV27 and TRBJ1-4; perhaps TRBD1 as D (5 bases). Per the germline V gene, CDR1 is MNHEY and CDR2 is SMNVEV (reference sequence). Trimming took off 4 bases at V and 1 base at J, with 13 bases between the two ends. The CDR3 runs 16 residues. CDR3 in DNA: TGTGCCAGCAGTTCATGGAGGGGTGAAACTAATGAAAAACTGTTTTTT. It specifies CASSSWRGETNEKLFF. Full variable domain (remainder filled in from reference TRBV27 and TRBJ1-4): EAQVTQNPRYLITVTGKKLTVTCSQNMNHEYMSWYRQDPGLGLRQIYYSMNVEVTDKGDVPEGYKVSRKEKRNFPLILESPSPNQTSLYFCASSSWRGETNEKLFFGSGTQLSVL.

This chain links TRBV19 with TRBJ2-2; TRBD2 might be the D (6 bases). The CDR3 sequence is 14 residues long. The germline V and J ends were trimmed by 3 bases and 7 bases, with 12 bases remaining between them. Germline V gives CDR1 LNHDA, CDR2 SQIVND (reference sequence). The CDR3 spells CASSILKGGGELFF. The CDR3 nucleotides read TGTGCCAGTAGTATTCTAAAGGGAGGCGGGGAGCTGTTTTTT. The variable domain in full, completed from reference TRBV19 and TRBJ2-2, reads DGGITQSPKYLFRKEGQNVTLSCEQNLNHDAMYWYRQDPGQGLRLIYYSQIVNDFQKGDIAEGYSVSREKKESFPLTVTSAQKNPTAFYLCASSILKGGGELFFGEGSRLTVL.

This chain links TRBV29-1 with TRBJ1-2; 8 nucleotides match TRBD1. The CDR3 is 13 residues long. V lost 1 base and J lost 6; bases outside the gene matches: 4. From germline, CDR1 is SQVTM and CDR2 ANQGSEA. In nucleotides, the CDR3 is TGCAGCGTTGAAGGCGGGACAGGAAATGGCTACACCTTC. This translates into CSVEGGTGNGYTF.

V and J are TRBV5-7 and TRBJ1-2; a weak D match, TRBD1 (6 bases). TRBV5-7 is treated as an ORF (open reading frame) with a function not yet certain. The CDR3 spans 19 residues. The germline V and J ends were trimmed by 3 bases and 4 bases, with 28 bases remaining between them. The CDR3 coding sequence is TGTGCCAGCAGCTCCCTTTCAGGGGACCTCCCGACTGCCAGCTATGGCTACACCTTC. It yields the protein CASSSLSGDLPTASYGYTF.

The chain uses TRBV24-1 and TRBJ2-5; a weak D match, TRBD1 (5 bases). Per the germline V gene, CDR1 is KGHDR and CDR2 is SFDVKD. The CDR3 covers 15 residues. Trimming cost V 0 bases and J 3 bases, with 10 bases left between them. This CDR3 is CATSDLGAAEETQYF. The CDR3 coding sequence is TGTGCCACCAGTGATTTGGGGGCAGCCGAAGAGACCCAGTACTTC.

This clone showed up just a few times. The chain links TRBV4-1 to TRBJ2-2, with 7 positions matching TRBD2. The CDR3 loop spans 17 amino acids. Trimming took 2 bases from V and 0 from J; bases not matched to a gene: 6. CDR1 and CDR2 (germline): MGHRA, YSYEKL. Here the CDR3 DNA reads TGCGCCAGCAGCCAACTAATAGCGGGCACGAACACCGGGGAGCTGTTTTTT. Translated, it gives CASSQLIAGTNTGELFF.

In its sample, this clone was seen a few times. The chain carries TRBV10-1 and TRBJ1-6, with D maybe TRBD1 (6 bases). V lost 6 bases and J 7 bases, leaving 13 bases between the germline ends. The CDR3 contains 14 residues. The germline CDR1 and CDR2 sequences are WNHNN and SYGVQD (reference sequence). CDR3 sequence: CASSLGQMNSPLHF. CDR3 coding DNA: TGCGCCAGCAGCCTAGGACAGATGAATTCACCCCTCCACTTT.

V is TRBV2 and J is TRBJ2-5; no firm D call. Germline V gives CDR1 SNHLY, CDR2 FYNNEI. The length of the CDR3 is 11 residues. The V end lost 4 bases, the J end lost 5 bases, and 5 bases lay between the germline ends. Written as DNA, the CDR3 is TGTGCCAGCAGTGTGAGGGAGACCCAGTACTTC. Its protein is CASSVRETQYF.